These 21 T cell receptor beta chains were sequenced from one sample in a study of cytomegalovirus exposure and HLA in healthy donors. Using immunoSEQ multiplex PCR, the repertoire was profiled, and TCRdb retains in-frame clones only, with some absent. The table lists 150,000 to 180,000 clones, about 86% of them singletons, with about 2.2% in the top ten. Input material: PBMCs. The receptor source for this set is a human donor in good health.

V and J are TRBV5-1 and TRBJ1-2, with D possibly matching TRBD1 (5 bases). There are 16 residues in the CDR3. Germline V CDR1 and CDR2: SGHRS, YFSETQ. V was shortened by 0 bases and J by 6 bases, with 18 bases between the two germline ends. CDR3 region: CASSLAHLGRVNGYTF. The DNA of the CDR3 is TGCGCCAGCAGCTTGGCCCATTTGGGCAGGGTCAATGGCTACACCTTC.

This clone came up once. In DNA, the CDR3 is TGTGCCAGCAGCCGCCGAGCGGGGGGGCGTCCTAGCTCCTACAATGAGCAGTTCTTC. Protein sequence: CASSRRAGGRPSSYNEQFF. V and J are TRBV7-9 and TRBJ2-1; 10 bases map to TRBD2. V gave up 5 bases and J gave up 0 bases; unmatched junction bases: 13. The CDR3 is 19 amino acids. Germline CDR1 SEHNR, CDR2 FQNEAQ (reference sequence).

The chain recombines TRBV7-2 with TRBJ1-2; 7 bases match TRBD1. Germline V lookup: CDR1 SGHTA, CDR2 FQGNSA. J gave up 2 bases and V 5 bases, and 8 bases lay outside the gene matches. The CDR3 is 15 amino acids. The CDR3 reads CASSPSGGLNYGYTF. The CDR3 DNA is TGTGCCAGCAGCCCTTCAGGGGGTCTGAACTATGGCTACACCTTC.

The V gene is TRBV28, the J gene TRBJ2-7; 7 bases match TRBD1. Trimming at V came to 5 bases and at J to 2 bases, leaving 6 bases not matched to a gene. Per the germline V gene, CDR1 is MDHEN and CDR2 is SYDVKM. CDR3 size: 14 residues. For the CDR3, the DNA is TGTGCCAGCAGTACGACAGGGAAAACCTACGAGCAGTACTTC. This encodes CASSTTGKTYEQYF.

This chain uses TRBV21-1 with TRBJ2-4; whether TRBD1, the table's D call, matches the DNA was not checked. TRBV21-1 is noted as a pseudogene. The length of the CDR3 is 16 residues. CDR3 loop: CASSKAAGAAKNIQYF. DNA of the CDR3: TGTGCCAGCAGCAAAGCGGCAGGCGCTGCCAAAAACATTCAGTACTTC.

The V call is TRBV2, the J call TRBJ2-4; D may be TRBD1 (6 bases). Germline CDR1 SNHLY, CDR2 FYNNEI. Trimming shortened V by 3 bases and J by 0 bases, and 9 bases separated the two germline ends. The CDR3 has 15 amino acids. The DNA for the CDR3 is TGTGCCAGCAGTGAGTCAGGGGTAGCCAAAAACATTCAGTACTTC. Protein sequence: CASSESGVAKNIQYF.

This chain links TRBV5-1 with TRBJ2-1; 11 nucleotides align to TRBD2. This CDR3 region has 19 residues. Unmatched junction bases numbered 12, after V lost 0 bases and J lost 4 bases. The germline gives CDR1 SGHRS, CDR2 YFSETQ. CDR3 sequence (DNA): TGCGCCAGCAGCTTGGGCCCTGATAGCGGGAGGGCCGGATACAATGAGCAGTTCTTC. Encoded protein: CASSLGPDSGRAGYNEQFF.

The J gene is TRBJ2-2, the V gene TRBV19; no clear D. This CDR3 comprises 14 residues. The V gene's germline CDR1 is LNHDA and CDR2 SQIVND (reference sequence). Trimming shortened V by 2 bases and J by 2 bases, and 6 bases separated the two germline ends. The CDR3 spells CASSILANTGELFF. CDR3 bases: TGTGCCAGTAGTATATTAGCCAACACCGGGGAGCTGTTTTTT.

This CDR3 reads CASSLDRDRVNEQFF. CDR3 coding DNA: TGTGCCAGCAGCTTAGATCGGGACAGGGTCAATGAGCAGTTCTTC. The rearrangement links TRBV11-2 to TRBJ2-1, with TRBD1 matching over 9 bases. The CDR3 has 15 amino acids. From germline, CDR1 is SGHAT and CDR2 FQNNGV. J gave up 6 bases and V 0 bases, and 3 bases lay outside the gene matches.

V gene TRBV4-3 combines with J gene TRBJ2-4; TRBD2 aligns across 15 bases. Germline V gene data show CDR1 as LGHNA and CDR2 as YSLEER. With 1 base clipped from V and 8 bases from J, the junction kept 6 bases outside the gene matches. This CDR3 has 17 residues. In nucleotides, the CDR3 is TGCGCCAGCAGCCAAGGGACTAGCGGGGGGGCGGTTGACATTCAGTACTTC. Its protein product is CASSQGTSGGAVDIQYF.

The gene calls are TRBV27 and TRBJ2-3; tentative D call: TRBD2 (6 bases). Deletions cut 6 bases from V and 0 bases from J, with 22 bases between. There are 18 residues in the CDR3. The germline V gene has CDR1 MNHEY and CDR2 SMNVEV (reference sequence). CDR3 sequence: CASSSRLGGFSSTDTQYF. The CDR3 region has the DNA TGTGCCAGCAGCTCTAGGTTGGGAGGATTCTCTAGCACAGATACGCAGTATTTT.

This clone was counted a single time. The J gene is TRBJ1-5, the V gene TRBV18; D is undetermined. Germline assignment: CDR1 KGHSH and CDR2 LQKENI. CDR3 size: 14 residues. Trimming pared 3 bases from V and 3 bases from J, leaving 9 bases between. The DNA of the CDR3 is TGTGCCAGCTCACCTCGACGGGACAATCAGCCCCAGCATTTT. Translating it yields CASSPRRDNQPQHF.

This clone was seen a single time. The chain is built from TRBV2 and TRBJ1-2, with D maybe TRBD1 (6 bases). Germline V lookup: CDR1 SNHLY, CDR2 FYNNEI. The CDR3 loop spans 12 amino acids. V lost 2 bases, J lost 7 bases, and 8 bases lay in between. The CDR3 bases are TGTGCCAGCAGTGAACAGGGGACTGGCTACACCTTC. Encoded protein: CASSEQGTGYTF.

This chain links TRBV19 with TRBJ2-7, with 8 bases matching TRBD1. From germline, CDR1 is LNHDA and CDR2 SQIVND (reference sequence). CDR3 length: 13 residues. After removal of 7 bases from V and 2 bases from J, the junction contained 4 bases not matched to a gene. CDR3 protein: CASNTGGAYEQYF. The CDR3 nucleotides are TGTGCCAGTAATACAGGGGGAGCCTACGAGCAGTACTTC. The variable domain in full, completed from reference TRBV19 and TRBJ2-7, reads DGGITQSPKYLFRKEGQNVTLSCEQNLNHDAMYWYRQDPGQGLRLIYYSQIVNDFQKGDIAEGYSVSREKKESFPLTVTSAQKNPTAFYLCASNTGGAYEQYFGPGTRLTVT.

CDR3 nucleotides: TGTGCCAGCAGCCCATTAGAGGGGGCTAACTATGGCTACACCTTC. Translating it yields CASSPLEGANYGYTF. This chain joins TRBV7-9 and TRBJ1-2, with D possibly being TRBD1 (6 bases). This CDR3 is 15 amino acids long. CDR1 SEHNR and CDR2 FQNEAQ come from the germline V gene (reference sequence). The germline V and J ends were trimmed by 5 bases and 0 bases, with 13 bases remaining between them. The whole variable domain, remainder taken from reference TRBV7-9 and TRBJ1-2, is DTGVSQNPRHKITKRGQNVTFRCDPISEHNRLYWYRQTLGQGPEFLTYFQNEAQLEKSRLLSDRFSAERPKGSFSTLEIQRTEQGDSAMYLCASSPLEGANYGYTFGSGTRLTVV.

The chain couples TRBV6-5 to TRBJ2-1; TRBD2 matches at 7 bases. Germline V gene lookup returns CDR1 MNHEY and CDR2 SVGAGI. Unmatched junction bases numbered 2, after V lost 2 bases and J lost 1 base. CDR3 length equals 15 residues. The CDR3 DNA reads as TGTGCCAGCAGTTACGCGGGAGTATCCTACAATGAGCAGTTCTTC. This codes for CASSYAGVSYNEQFF.

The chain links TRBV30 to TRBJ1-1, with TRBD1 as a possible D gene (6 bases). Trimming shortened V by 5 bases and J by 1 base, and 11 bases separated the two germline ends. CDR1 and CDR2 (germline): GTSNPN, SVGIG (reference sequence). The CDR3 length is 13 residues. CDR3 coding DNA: TGTGCCTGGGACAGGAAAGAGAACACTGAAGCTTTCTTT. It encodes CAWDRKENTEAFF.

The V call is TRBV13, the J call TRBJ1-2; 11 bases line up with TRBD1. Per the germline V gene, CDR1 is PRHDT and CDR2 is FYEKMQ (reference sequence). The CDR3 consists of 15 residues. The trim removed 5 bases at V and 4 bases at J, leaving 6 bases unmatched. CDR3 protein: CASSDRDRGSYGYTF. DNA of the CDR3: TGTGCCAGCAGCGACCGGGACAGGGGGTCCTATGGCTACACCTTC.

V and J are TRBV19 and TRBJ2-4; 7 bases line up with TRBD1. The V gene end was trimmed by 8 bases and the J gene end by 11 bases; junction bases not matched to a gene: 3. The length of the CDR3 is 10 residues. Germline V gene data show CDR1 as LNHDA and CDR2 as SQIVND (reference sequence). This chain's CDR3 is CASGDRVQYF. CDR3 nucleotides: TGTGCCAGTGGCGACAGGGTTCAGTACTTC.

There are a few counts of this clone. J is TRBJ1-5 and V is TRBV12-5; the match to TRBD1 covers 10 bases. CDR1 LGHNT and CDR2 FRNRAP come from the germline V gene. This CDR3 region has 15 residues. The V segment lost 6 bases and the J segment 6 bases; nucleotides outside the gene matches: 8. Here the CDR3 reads CASGLGDRGLQPQHF. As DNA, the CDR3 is TGTGCTAGTGGACTGGGGGACAGGGGCCTTCAGCCCCAGCATTTT.

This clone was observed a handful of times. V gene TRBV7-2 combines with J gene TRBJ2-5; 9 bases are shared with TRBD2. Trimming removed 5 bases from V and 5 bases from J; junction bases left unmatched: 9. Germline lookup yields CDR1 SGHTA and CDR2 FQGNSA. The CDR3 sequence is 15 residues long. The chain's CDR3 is CASSPSSGIRETQYF. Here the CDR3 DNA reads TGTGCCAGCAGCCCATCTAGCGGGATACGGGAGACCCAGTACTTC.